These T cell receptor beta chains were read from a single sample in a study of shared T cell receptors in the human thymus. The protocol was immunoSEQ multiplex PCR, while the TCRdb copy is restricted to in-frame clones and leaves out a portion. The table has around 340,000 clones, over 90% seen once; the top ten hold 0.02%. Sequencing used thymocytes. These receptors all stem from a human donor. Both conserved end residues are part of each CDR3. A D gene is named only where the DNA matches it firmly. Expanded clones get a size class; other rows say once, few or many, or leave the size out.

>TRBD1|TRBV18|TRBJ1-2|.
TGTGCCAGCTCACCGAGGTTTGGGACAGGGGTTAACTATGGCCACACCTTC
CASSPRFGTGVNYGHTF
>TRBD1|TRBV27|TRBJ2-3|.
TGTGCCAGCAGTCCCCGGGACAGGGCGACAGATACGCAGTATTTT
CASSPRDRATDTQYF
>.|TRBV28|TRBJ1-5|.
TGTGCCAGCAGGGGAAAGGGGGATCAGCCCCAGCATTTT
CASRGKGDQPQHF
>.|TRBV27|TRBJ2-7|.
TGTGCCAGCAGCCTTGGTACCGGGACCACCTACGAGCAGTACTTC
CASSLGTGTTYEQYF
>TRBD1|TRBV14|TRBJ2-7|.
TGTGCCAGCAGCCAAGATGGGACAGGACCCTACGAGCAGTACTTC
CASSQDGTGPYEQYF
>TRBD2|TRBV19|TRBJ2-6|.
TGTGCCAGTAGTATGAGGTCGGATGCGGGGGCTGGGGCCAACGTCCTGACTTTC
CASSMRSDAGAGANVLTF
>.|TRBV2|TRBJ1-2|.
TGTGCCAGCAGTGAAGGGGGCGGGTCTGACTATGGCTACACCTTC
CASSEGGGSDYGYTF
>TRBD2|TRBV27|TRBJ2-7|.
TGTGCCAGCAGTGGAACGGGGGGAGTCCACTACGAGCAGTACTTC
CASSGTGGVHYEQYF
>TRBD1|TRBV5-1|TRBJ2-7|.
TGCGCCAGCACCCCGTCTTCCAGGGGGAGACTTTTTCTGAGAGAACAAGGCCGGAGAAGCGAGCAGTACTTC
CASTPSSRGRLFLREQGRRSEQYF
>.|TRBV19|TRBJ2-1|.
TGTGCCAGTAGTCCCTCCCTTGAAAGACTACTCGATGAGCAGTTCTTC
CASSPSLERLLDEQFF
>.|TRBV6-5|TRBJ2-7|.
TGTGCCAGCAATCCGACAGGCCGGTCCTACGAGCAGTACTTC
CASNPTGRSYEQYF
>.|TRBV2|TRBJ1-3|.
TGTGCCAGCAGTGAAGCGATAGTCCAATTTAATTTT
CASSEAIVQFNF
>.|TRBV5-4|TRBJ1-5|.
TGTGCCAGCAGCTCGGGGGGGCAGGCCCAGCAGCCCCAGCATTTT
CASSSGGQAQQPQHF
>.|TRBV19|TRBJ1-1|few
TGTGCCACCAAGTCAGGGTCGTACACTGAAGCTTTCTTT
CATKSGSYTEAFF
>.|TRBV27|TRBJ2-5|.
TGTGCCAGCAGTCGACAGGGAGGCTCAGAGACCCAGTACTTC
CASSRQGGSETQYF
>TRBD2|TRBV9|TRBJ2-5|.
TGTGCCAGCAGCGTAGTATGGCTAGCGGATCAAGAGACCCAGTACTTC
CASSVVWLADQETQYF
>.|TRBV28|TRBJ2-7|.
TGTGCCAGCAGTCCGTCAGCGATGGGGGACGAGCAGTACTTC
CASSPSAMGDEQYF
>.|TRBV11-2|TRBJ1-1|.
TGTGCCAGCAGCTTAGTGGGGGAGAACACTGAAGCTTTCTTT
CASSLVGENTEAFF
>.|TRBV28|TRBJ2-2|.
TGTGCCAGCAGTTTACGCCCGAACACCGGGGAGCTGTTTTTT
CASSLRPNTGELFF
>.|TRBV15|TRBJ2-7|.
TGTGCCACCAGCAGAGGGACCGGGAATTTCTACGAGCAGTACTTC
CATSRGTGNFYEQYF
>TRBD2|TRBV28|TRBJ2-7|.
TGTGCCAGCAGTTCCCATGAGTTCGGGGCGGGAGCCTACGAGCAGTACTTC
CASSSHEFGAGAYEQYF
>.|TRBV6-1|TRBJ2-1|.
TGTGCCAGCAGTGAAGCTACACCCGCACCCCACAATGAGCAGTTCTTC
CASSEATPAPHNEQFF
>TRBD2|TRBV9|TRBJ2-7|.
TGTGCCAGCAGCCCATTCCCAAAGGGGACTAGCGGGAGAGGTCACGAGCAGTACTTC
CASSPFPKGTSGRGHEQYF
>.|TRBV9|TRBJ2-3|.
TGTGCCAGCAGCGTAGGACGGGGCCCAGATACGCAGTATTTT
CASSVGRGPDTQYF
>.|TRBV7-9|TRBJ2-1|once
TGTGCCAGCAGCTTAGCTAGGGGCCGCGCCTACAATGAGCAGTTCTTC
CASSLARGRAYNEQFF
>TRBD1|TRBV6-5|TRBJ1-3|.
TGTGCCAGCAGAGGACAGGGCTCTGGAAACACCATATATTTT
CASRGQGSGNTIYF
>TRBD1|TRBV9|TRBJ2-3|.
TGTGCCAGCAGCGTAGAACACAGCAGCACAGGGGGCGTTAGCACAGATACGCAGTATTTT
CASSVEHSSTGGVSTDTQYF
>TRBD1|TRBV27|TRBJ1-2|.
TGTGCCAGCAGGCCAAGACAGGGGGATGGCTACACCTTC
CASRPRQGDGYTF
>.|TRBV28|TRBJ1-5|.
TGTGCCAGCAGTTTTATCCCGGGAAGAAGGCAGCCCCAGCATTTT
CASSFIPGRRQPQHF
>TRBD2|TRBV4-2|TRBJ2-3|.
TGTGCCAGCAGCCAAGATACTACGGGAGGGCCATTGGAGTCAAGCACAGATACGCAGTATTTT
CASSQDTTGGPLESSTDTQYF
>.|TRBV6-1|TRBJ2-2|.
TGTGCCAGCCCTGGTCCCCCGGTCGACACCGGGGAGCTGTTTTTT
CASPGPPVDTGELFF
>.|TRBV5-1|TRBJ1-1|.
TGCGCCAGCAGCCGTTCCCCCCCCCGGACCAGGGGCATGGGGTGGTACACTGAAGCTTTCTTT
CASSRSPPRTRGMGWYTEAFF
>.|TRBV28|TRBJ2-7|.
TGTGCCAGCAGTTTATCCCCCGGGACAGGGGTAGCGGGAGAACCCTACGAGCAGTACTTC
CASSLSPGTGVAGEPYEQYF
>.|TRBV10-3|TRBJ2-7|.
TGTGCCATCAGTAAACCACGATGGGACCAGAGCTCCTACGAGCAGTACTTC
CAISKPRWDQSSYEQYF
>TRBD1|TRBV28|TRBJ2-5|.
TGTGCCAGCAAGGCGGGCGGACGGGACAGGGGAGAGACCCAGTACTTC
CASKAGGRDRGETQYF
>TRBD2|TRBV27|TRBJ2-3|.
TGTGCCAGCAGTTTAGATGGGACTAGCGGGAGGGAGGGAGATACGCAGTATTTT
CASSLDGTSGREGDTQYF
>.|TRBV7-6|TRBJ1-2|.
TGTGCCAGCAGCCCAGGCGGGAGGGAAGTGGGATATGGCTACACCTTC
CASSPGGREVGYGYTF
>.|TRBV27|TRBJ1-2|.
TGTGCCAGCAGCTCGCTCATGATGGGGGCGCAAGGCTACACCTTC
CASSSLMMGAQGYTF
>.|TRBV21-1|TRBJ2-7|.
TGTGCCAGCAGCAAACAGGGCTCCCCCTACGAGCAGTACTTC
CASSKQGSPYEQYF
>.|TRBV6-4|TRBJ1-1|once
TGTGCCAGCAGTGACTCACGGGAAGGGAGAACTGAAGCTTTCTTT
CASSDSREGRTEAFF
>.|TRBV2|TRBJ2-7|.
TGTGCCAGCAGTGACAGGTGGTACGAGCAGTACTTC
CASSDRWYEQYF
>.|TRBV4-2|TRBJ2-2|.
TGTGCCAGCAGCCAATGGTGGCAAGGACTAAAGTTCACCGGGGAGCTGTTTTTT
CASSQWWQGLKFTGELFF
>.|TRBV29-1|TRBJ1-4|.
TGCAGCGTTGCCCACCTAGAGGAGGGAGAAAAACTGTTTTTT
CSVAHLEEGEKLFF
>.|TRBV19|TRBJ1-5|.
TGTGCCAGTAGTATAGATCCCTCTTCCCGGGACCCTCATCAGCCCCAGCATTTT
CASSIDPSSRDPHQPQHF
>TRBD2|TRBV7-9|TRBJ2-3|few
TGTGCCAGCAGCTCTCTAGCGGGAATTGTCGCAGATACGCAGTATTTT
CASSSLAGIVADTQYF
>.|TRBV4-1|TRBJ2-1|.
TGCGCCAGCAGCCAAGATCGGGGAAGCCCTACCTACAATGAGCAGTTCTTC
CASSQDRGSPTYNEQFF